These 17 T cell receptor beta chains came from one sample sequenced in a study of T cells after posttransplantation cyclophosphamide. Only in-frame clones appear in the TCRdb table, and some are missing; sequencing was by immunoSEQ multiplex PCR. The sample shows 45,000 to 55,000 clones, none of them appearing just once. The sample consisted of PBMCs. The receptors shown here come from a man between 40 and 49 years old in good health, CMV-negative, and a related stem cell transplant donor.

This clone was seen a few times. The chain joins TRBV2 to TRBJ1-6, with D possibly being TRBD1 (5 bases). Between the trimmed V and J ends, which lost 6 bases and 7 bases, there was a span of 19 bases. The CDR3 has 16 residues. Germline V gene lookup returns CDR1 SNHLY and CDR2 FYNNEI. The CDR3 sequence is CASRRDALDYNSPLHF. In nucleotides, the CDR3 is TGTGCCAGCAGGAGGGACGCCCTGGACTACAATTCACCCCTCCACTTT. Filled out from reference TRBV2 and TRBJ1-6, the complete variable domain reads EPEVTQTPSHQVTQMGQEVILRCVPISNHLYFYWYRQILGQKVEFLVSFYNNEISEKSEIFDDQFSVERPDGSNFTLKIRSTKLEDSAMYFCASRRDALDYNSPLHFGNGTRLTVT.

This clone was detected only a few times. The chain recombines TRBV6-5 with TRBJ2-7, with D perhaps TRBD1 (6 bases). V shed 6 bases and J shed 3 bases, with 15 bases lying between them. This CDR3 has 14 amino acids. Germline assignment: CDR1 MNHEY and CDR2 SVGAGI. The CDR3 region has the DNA TGTGCCAGCAGCTTTGACAGGATCAGCTACGAGCAGTACTTC. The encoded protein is CASSFDRISYEQYF.

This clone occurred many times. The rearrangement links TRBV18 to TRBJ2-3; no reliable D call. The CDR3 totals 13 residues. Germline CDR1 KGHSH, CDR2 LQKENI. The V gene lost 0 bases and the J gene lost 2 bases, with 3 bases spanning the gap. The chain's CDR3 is CASSPPSTDTQYF. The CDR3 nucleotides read TGTGCCAGCTCACCACCCTCCACAGATACGCAGTATTTT.

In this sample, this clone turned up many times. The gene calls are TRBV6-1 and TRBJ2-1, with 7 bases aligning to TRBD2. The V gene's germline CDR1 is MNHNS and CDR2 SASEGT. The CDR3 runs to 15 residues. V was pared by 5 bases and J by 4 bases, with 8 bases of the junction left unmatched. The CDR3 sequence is CASSSDRGVYNEQFF. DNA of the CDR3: TGTGCCAGCAGTTCGGACCGGGGGGTTTACAATGAGCAGTTCTTC.

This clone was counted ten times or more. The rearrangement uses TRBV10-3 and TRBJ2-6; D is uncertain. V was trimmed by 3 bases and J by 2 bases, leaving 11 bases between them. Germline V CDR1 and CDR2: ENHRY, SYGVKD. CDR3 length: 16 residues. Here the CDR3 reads CAISDPGVTGANVLTF. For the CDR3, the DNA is TGTGCCATCAGTGACCCCGGAGTCACTGGGGCCAACGTCCTGACTTTC.

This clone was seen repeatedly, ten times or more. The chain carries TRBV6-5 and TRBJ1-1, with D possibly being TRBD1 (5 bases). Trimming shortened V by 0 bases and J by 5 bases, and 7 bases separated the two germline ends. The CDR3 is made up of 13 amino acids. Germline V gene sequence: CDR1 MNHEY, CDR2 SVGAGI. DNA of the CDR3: TGTGCCAGCAGTTACTCAGGGGCGACTGAAGCTTTCTTT. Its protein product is CASSYSGATEAFF.

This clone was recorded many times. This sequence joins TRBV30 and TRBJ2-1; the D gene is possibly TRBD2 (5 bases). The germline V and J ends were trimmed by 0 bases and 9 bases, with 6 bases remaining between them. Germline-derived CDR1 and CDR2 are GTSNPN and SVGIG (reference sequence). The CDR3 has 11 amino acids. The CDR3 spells CAWSVGSEQFF. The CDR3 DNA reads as TGTGCCTGGAGTGTGGGGAGTGAGCAGTTCTTC.

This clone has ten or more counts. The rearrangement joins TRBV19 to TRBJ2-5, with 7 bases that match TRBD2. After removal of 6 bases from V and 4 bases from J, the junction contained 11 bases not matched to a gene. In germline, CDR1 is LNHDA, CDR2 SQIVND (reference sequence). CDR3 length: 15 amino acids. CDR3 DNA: TGTGCCAGTAGCGATTTCCGGGAGGCAGGAGAGACCCAGTACTTC. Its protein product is CASSDFREAGETQYF.

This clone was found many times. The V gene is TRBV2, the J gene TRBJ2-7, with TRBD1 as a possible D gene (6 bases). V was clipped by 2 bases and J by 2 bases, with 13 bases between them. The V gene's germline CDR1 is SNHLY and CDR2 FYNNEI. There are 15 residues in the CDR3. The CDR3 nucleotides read TGTGCCAGCAGTGAAAGGCAGGGGTTTGCCTACGAGCAGTACTTC. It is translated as CASSERQGFAYEQYF.

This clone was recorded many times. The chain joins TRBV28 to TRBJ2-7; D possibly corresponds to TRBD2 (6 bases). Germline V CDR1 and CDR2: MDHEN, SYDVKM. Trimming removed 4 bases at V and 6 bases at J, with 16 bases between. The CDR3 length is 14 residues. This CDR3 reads CASSSVPRGREQYF. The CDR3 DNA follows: TGTGCCAGCAGTTCCGTCCCGCGGGGACGCGAGCAGTACTTC.

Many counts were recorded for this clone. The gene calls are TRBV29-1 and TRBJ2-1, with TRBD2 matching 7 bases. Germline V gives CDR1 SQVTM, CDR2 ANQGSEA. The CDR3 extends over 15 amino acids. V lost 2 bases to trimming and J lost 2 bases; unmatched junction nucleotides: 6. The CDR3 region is CSVEYGGSPYNEQFF. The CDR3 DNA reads TGCAGCGTTGAATACGGCGGGAGTCCCTACAATGAGCAGTTCTTC.

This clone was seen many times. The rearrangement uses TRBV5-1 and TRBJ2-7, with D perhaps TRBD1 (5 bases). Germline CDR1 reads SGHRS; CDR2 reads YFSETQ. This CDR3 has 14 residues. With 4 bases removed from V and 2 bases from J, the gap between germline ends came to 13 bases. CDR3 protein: CASSVLTAPYEQYF. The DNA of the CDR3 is TGCGCCAGCAGCGTACTGACAGCCCCCTACGAGCAGTACTTC.

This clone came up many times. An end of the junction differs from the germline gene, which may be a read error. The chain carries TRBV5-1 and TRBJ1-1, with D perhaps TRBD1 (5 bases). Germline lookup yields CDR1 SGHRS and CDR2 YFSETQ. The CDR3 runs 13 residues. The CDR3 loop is CASSQGTDTKAFF. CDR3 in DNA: TGCGCCAGCAGCCAAGGGACTGACACTAAAGCTTTCTTT.

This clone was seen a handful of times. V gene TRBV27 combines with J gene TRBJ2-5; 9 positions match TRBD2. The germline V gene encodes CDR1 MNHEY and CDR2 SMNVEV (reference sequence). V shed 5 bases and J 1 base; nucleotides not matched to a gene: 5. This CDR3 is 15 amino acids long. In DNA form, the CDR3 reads TGTGCCAGCAGTCCGATAGCGGGGGCCCAAGAGACCCAGTACTTC. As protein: CASSPIAGAQETQYF.

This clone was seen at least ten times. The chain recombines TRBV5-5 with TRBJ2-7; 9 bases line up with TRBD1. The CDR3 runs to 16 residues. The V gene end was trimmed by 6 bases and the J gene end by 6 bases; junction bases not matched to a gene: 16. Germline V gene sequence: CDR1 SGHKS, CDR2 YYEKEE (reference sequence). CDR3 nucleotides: TGTGCCAGCACCCATATACAGGGGGCAATCTCGGTCGAGCAGTACTTC. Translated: CASTHIQGAISVEQYF. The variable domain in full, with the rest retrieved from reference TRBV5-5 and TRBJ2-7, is DAGVTQSPTHLIKTRGQQVTLRCSPISGHKSVSWYQQVLGQGPQFIFQYYEKEERGRGNFPDRFSARQFPNYSSELNVNALLLGDSALYLCASTHIQGAISVEQYFGPGTRLTVT.

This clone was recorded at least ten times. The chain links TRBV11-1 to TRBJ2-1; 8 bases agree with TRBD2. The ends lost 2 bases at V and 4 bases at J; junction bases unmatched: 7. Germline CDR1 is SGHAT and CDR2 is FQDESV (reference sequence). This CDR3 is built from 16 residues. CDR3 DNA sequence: TGTGCCAGCAGCTTATCTATACTAGCGGAGTACAATGAGCAGTTCTTC. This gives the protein CASSLSILAEYNEQFF.

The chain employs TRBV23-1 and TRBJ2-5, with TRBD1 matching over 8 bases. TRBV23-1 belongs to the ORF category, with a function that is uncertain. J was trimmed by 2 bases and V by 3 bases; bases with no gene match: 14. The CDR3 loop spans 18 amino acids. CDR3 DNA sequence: TGCGCCAGCAGTCATAAAGCTGCCGGACAGGGAGGTCAAGAGACCCAGTACTTC. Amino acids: CASSHKAAGQGGQETQYF.